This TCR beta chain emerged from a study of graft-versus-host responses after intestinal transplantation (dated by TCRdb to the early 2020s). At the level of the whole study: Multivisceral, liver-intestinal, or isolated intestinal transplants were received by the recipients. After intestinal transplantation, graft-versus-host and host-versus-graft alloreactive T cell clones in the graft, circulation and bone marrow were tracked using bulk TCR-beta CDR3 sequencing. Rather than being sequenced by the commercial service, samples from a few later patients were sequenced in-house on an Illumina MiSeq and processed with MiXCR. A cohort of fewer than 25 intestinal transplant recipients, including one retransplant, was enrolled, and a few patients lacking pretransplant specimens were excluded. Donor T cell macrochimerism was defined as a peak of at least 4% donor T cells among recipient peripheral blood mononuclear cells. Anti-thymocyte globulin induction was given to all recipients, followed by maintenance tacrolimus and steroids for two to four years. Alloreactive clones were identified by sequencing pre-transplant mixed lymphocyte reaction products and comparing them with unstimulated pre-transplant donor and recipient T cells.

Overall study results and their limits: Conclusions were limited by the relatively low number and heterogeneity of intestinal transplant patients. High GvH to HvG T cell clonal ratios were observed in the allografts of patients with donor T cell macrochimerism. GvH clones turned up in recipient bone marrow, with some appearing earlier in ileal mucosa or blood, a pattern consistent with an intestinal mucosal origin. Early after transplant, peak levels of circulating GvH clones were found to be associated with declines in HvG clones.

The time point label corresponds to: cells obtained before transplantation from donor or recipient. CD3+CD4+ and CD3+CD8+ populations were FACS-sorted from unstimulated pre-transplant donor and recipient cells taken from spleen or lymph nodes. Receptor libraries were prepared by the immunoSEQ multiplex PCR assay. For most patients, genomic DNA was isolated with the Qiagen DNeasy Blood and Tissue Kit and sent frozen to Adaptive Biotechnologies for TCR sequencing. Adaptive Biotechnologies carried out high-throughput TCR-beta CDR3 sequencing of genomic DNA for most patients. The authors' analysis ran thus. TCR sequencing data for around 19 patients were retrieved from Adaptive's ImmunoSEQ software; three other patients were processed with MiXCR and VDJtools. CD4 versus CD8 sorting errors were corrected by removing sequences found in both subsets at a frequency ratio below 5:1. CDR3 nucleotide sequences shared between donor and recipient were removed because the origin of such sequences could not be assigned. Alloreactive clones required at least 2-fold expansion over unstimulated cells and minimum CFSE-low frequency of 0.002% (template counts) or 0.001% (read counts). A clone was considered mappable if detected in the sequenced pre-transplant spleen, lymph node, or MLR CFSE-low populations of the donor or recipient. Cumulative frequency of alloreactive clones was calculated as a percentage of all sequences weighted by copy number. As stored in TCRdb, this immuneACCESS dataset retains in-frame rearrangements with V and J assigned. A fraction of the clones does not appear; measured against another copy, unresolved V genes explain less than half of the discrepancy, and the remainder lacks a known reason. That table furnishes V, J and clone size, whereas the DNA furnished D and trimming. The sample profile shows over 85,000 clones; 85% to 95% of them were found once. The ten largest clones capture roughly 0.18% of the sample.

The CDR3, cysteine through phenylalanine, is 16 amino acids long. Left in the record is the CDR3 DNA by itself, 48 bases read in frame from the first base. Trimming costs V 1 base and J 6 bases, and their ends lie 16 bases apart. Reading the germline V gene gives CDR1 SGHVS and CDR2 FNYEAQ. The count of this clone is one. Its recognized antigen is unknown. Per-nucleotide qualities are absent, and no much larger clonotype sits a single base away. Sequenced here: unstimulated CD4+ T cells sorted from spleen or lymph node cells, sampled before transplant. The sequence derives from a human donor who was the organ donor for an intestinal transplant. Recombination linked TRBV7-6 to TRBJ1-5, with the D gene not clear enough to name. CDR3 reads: CASSLEYALSAQPQHF. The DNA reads TGTGCCAGCAGCTTAGAATATGCGTTATCAGCTCAGCCCCAGCATTTT.